A single sample is the source of the 13 T cell receptor beta chains below, sequenced in a study of patients and donors after allogeneic stem cell transplantation. MiXCR, applied by TCRdb to the RT-PCR reads, yields one record per CDR3 protein. The table lists 17,000 or so distinct CDR3 sequences, approximately 30% of them singletons. The sequencing input was blood, either unsorted or a sorted T cell fraction (not recorded which). The receptors were sampled from a human donor who was either an allogeneic HSCT recipient or a stem cell or donor lymphocyte infusion donor (not recorded which). It is not recorded whose cells these are; they may come from a transplant donor.

This clonotype has only a few counts. V usage is TRBV20-1 and J usage is TRBJ1-3; no definite D call. Germline CDR1 DFQATT, CDR2 SNEGSKA (reference sequence). V was shortened by 2 bases and J by 0 bases, with 5 bases between the two germline ends. This CDR3 contains 13 residues. DNA for the CDR3: TGCAGTGCTAGACCGCTCTCTGGAAACACCATATATTTT. It specifies CSARPLSGNTIYF.

The table lists this clonotype with a few counts. The chain uses TRBV7-9 and TRBJ1-1; D gene ambiguous. Between the trimmed V and J ends, which lost 5 bases and 0 bases, there was a span of 13 bases. Looked up from germline, CDR1 is SEHNR and CDR2 is FQNEAQ (reference sequence). The CDR3 is made up of 15 amino acids. The CDR3 region is CASSLSMGMNTEAFF. The DNA for the CDR3 is TGTGCCAGCAGCCTCTCGATGGGTATGAACACTGAAGCTTTCTTT.

This clonotype was seen only a few times. This chain joins TRBV24-1 and TRBJ1-6, with 7 bases that match TRBD1. V shed 9 bases and J 8 bases; nucleotides not matched to a gene: 18. CDR3 length: 17 amino acids. CDR1 KGHDR and CDR2 SFDVKD come from the germline V gene. The CDR3 spells CATAIRTGAPEDSPLHF. The CDR3 region has the DNA TGTGCCACCGCGATTCGGACAGGCGCTCCAGAGGATTCACCCCTCCACTTT.

A few counts support this clonotype. This sequence joins TRBV12-3 or TRBV12-4 and TRBJ1-4, with a tentative D call TRBD1 (5 bases). This CDR3 has 13 amino acids. Between the trimmed V and J ends, which lost 6 bases and 5 bases, there was a span of 10 bases. The CDR3 DNA sequence: TGTGCCAGCAGCGGGGCGGAAAATGAAAAACTGTTTTTT. Amino acids: CASSGAENEKLFF.

The table lists this clonotype with a few counts. The chain employs TRBV6-5 and TRBJ1-1; D perhaps matches TRBD1 (5 bases). Trimming shortened V by 0 bases and J by 6 bases, and 14 bases separated the two germline ends. CDR1 and CDR2 from the germline V gene are MNHEY and SVGAGI. CDR3 length equals 15 residues. The CDR3 coding sequence is TGTGCCAGCAGTTACTCAACGGGGGGAACACCTGAAGCTTTCTTT. It codes for CASSYSTGGTPEAFF.

This clonotype was seen a few times. The chain carries TRBV6-5 and TRBJ1-1; 7 nucleotides align to TRBD1. J lost 0 bases, V lost 5 bases, and 3 bases had no gene match. CDR1 is MNHEY and CDR2 is SVGAGI in the germline V gene. The CDR3 totals 14 residues. The CDR3 DNA follows: TGTGCCAGCAGTCGGGACAGCTTGAACACTGAAGCTTTCTTT. Encoded protein: CASSRDSLNTEAFF.

The CDR3: CASSWALGDTEAFF. The CDR3 DNA follows: TGTGCCAGCAGTTGGGCGCTTGGTGACACTGAAGCTTTCTTT. V usage is TRBV28 and J usage is TRBJ1-1; no firm D call. Trimming removed 4 bases from V and 3 bases from J, with 12 bases in between. The CDR3 length is 14 residues. CDR1 MDHEN and CDR2 SYDVKM come from the germline V gene. Drawing the rest from reference TRBV28 and TRBJ1-1, the complete variable domain is DVKVTQSSRYLVKRTGEKVFLECVQDMDHENMFWYRQDPGLGLRLIYFSYDVKMKEKGDIPEGYSVSREKKERFSLILESASTNQTSMYLCASSWALGDTEAFFGQGTRLTVV.

The chain joins TRBV7-8 to TRBJ2-6; D might be TRBD1 (5 bases). CDR1 SGHVS and CDR2 FQNEAQ come from the germline V gene. Trimming cost V 4 bases and J 0 bases, with 7 bases left between them. This CDR3 comprises 15 residues. The CDR3 sequence: CASSYQGSGANVLTF. The CDR3 DNA reads as TGTGCCAGCAGCTACCAGGGCTCTGGGGCCAACGTCCTGACTTTC.

This chain links TRBV9 with TRBJ2-1; tentative D call: TRBD2 (5 bases). Germline-derived CDR1 and CDR2 are SGDLS and YYNGEE. The CDR3 totals 15 residues. V was shortened by 0 bases and J by 8 bases, with 15 bases between the two germline ends. The DNA of the CDR3 is TGTGCCAGCAGCGTAGCTGGGGTAGCGCGCGATGAGCAGTTCTTC. This encodes CASSVAGVARDEQFF.

This clonotype was picked up many times. This rearrangement joins TRBV4-2 to TRBJ1-2; no definite D call. This CDR3 is built from 15 residues. Germline V lookup: CDR1 LGHNA, CDR2 YNFKEQ. Trimming pared 0 bases from V and 8 bases from J, leaving 16 bases between. The CDR3 DNA reads as TGTGCCAGCAGCCAAGATTTGGACCGCGTTCGGGGCTACACCTTC. It is translated as CASSQDLDRVRGYTF.

This sequence joins TRBV24-1 and TRBJ2-1; possible D gene TRBD2, 5 bases. Germline lookup yields CDR1 KGHDR and CDR2 SFDVKD. V was shortened by 2 bases and J by 2 bases, with 9 bases between the two germline ends. This CDR3 is built from 15 residues. CDR3 sequence reads: CATSDWTGAYNEQFF. The CDR3 DNA sequence: TGTGCCACCAGTGATTGGACTGGAGCCTACAATGAGCAGTTCTTC.

This sequence joins TRBV7-2 and TRBJ2-5, with D possibly called TRBD1 or TRBD2 (6 bases each). This CDR3 contains 16 residues. V was pared by 5 bases and J by 4 bases, with 20 bases between. The germline gives CDR1 SGHTA, CDR2 FQGNSA. The CDR3 loop reads CASSIDTGAHGETQYF. CDR3 nucleotides: TGTGCCAGCAGCATAGATACGGGGGCGCATGGAGAGACCCAGTACTTC.

The rearrangement joins TRBV12-3 or TRBV12-4 to TRBJ2-3, with D hard to call. The V and J ends lost 2 bases and 4 bases respectively, with 7 bases between them. The CDR3 covers 13 residues. CDR3 amino acids: CASSLSDSDTQYF. As DNA, the CDR3 is TGTGCCAGCAGTTTATCCGATTCAGATACGCAGTATTTT.